This entry lists 8 T cell receptor beta chains sequenced from one sample in a study of neurological immune-mediated disorders. TCRdb ran MiXCR on the 5' RACE reads and lists one entry per CDR3 protein. Here the sample spans 55,000 to 70,000 distinct CDR3 sequences, approximately 10% being singletons. The sequencing input was PBMCs. These receptors originate from a man aged 55 to 69 in good health.

Ten or more counts support this clonotype. The chain uses TRBV5-1 and TRBJ2-3; 11 bases fit TRBD1. Germline V CDR1 and CDR2: SGHRS, YFSETQ. The trim removed 4 bases at V and 5 bases at J, leaving 6 bases unmatched. The CDR3 extends over 15 amino acids. CDR3 amino acids: CASSRTGGAGDTQYF. As DNA, the CDR3 is TGCGCCAGCAGCAGGACAGGGGGCGCGGGAGATACGCAGTATTTT. The variable domain in full, completed from reference TRBV5-1 and TRBJ2-3, reads KAGVTQTPRYLIKTRGQQVTLSCSPISGHRSVSWYQQTPGQGLQFLFEYFSETQRNKGNFPGRFSGRQFSNSRSEMNVSTLELGDSALYLCASSRTGGAGDTQYFGPGTRLTVL.

This clonotype has at least ten counts. The V gene is TRBV3-1, the J gene TRBJ1-6; no firm D call. Germline V CDR1 and CDR2: LGHDT, YNNKEL (reference sequence). The length of the CDR3 is 14 residues. V was cut by 0 bases and J by 7 bases, with 7 bases left in between. CDR3 loop: CASSQERGNSPLHF. The CDR3 nucleotides are TGTGCCAGCAGCCAAGAGAGAGGCAATTCACCCCTCCACTTT. Filled out from reference TRBV3-1 and TRBJ1-6, the complete variable domain reads DTAVSQTPKYLVTQMGNDKSIKCEQNLGHDTMYWYKQDSKKFLKIMFSYNNKELIINETVPNRFSPKSPDKAHLNLHINSLELGDSAVYFCASSQERGNSPLHFGNGTRLTVT.

This clonotype appeared a few times. V and J are TRBV29-1 and TRBJ2-1; D unresolved. V was pared by 7 bases and J by 7 bases, with 17 bases between. This CDR3 has 13 amino acids. Germline CDR1 and CDR2: SQVTM and ANQGSEA. The CDR3 DNA reads TGCAGCGCTCAAGCGTCCCAAATGAATGAGCAGTTCTTC. This gives the protein CSAQASQMNEQFF.

This clonotype was detected ten times or more. This rearrangement joins TRBV5-1 to TRBJ2-5, with D perhaps TRBD1 (6 bases). V gave up 6 bases and J gave up 5 bases, with 20 bases separating them. Germline-derived CDR1 and CDR2 are SGHRS and YFSETQ. The length of the CDR3 is 15 residues. CDR3 in amino acids: CASTRGQGNRETQYF. Written as DNA, the CDR3 is TGCGCCAGCACAAGGGGCCAGGGGAATCGGGAGACCCAGTACTTC.

Ten or more counts support this clonotype. The chain uses TRBV7-6 and TRBJ1-2, with a tentative D call TRBD1 (6 bases). The CDR3 totals 14 residues. The V end lost 4 bases, the J end lost 4 bases, and 13 bases lay between the germline ends. Germline V lookup: CDR1 SGHVS, CDR2 FNYEAQ. CDR3: CASSSRRQAYGYTF. The CDR3 region has the DNA TGTGCCAGCAGCTCCCGGAGACAGGCCTATGGCTACACCTTC.

This clonotype was counted at least ten times. The chain has TRBV20-1 and TRBJ2-2; maybe TRBD1 (6 bases). CDR3 size: 15 residues. Germline-derived CDR1 and CDR2 are DFQATT and SNEGSKA (reference sequence). Trimming took off 4 bases at V and 1 base at J, with 13 bases between the two ends. The CDR3 DNA reads TGCAGTGCTAATACAGGGAAAGTGAACACCGGGGAGCTGTTTTTT. This encodes CSANTGKVNTGELFF.

This clonotype has at least ten counts. The chain couples TRBV6-2 or TRBV6-3 to TRBJ2-1; D is unclear. Deletions cut 2 bases from V and 7 bases from J, with 9 bases between. Germline V lookup: CDR1 MNHEY, CDR2 SVGEGT. The CDR3 is 13 amino acids. The CDR3 region is CASSYIPSNEQFF. CDR3 nucleotides: TGTGCCAGCAGTTACATACCCAGTAATGAGCAGTTCTTC.

This clonotype was counted ten times or more. The genes are TRBV29-1 and TRBJ1-6; D is ambiguous. The CDR3 is made up of 13 amino acids. In germline, CDR1 is SQVTM, CDR2 ANQGSEA. Trimming shortened V by 3 bases and J by 9 bases, and 12 bases separated the two germline ends. The CDR3 region is CSVEEGSGSPLHF. CDR3 DNA sequence: TGCAGCGTTGAGGAGGGCAGTGGTTCACCCCTCCACTTT.